A single sample gave rise to the 32 T cell receptor beta chains below, sequenced in a study of T cells in Graves' hyperthyroidism and ophthalmopathy. TCR beta CDR3 region amplification was performed from RNA transcripts. Primed by the HTBI set, a first-round RT-PCR was run on the TCR CDR3. TCRdb re-called the multiplex PCR reads with MiXCR, one entry per CDR3 protein. The repertoire holds around 600,000 distinct CDR3 sequences, with 15% to 18% as singletons. Material: blood. The receptor source for this set is a woman aged 25 to 39 with Graves' hyperthyroidism.

This sequence joins TRBV6-2 or TRBV6-3 and TRBJ2-1; D might be TRBD2 (5 bases). This CDR3 comprises 13 residues. Looked up from germline, CDR1 is MNHEY and CDR2 is SVGEGT. The germline V and J ends were trimmed by 0 bases and 8 bases, with 8 bases remaining between them. CDR3 bases: TGTGCCAGCAGTTACTCAGAGGGCTATGAGCAGTTCTTC. It encodes CASSYSEGYEQFF.

As to this clonotype: A junction end diverges from the germline sequence, so it may reflect a read error. The gene calls are TRBV18 and TRBJ1-4, with a weak D call TRBD1 (5 bases). The germline gives CDR1 KGHSH, CDR2 LQKENI. The CDR3 is made up of 15 amino acids. The CDR3 DNA is TGTGCCAGCTCACCACTGTTTGGGACTAATGAAGAACTGTTTTTT. This codes for CASSPLFGTNEELFF.

This clonotype has ten or more counts. The chain links TRBV30 to TRBJ1-1, with D hard to call. The germline CDR1 and CDR2 sequences are GTSNPN and SVGIG (reference sequence). Between the trimmed V and J ends, which lost 0 bases and 0 bases, there was a span of 5 bases. This CDR3 spans 13 amino acids. The CDR3 DNA is TGTGCCTGGAGTGTAACCATGAACACTGAAGCTTTCTTT. This gives the protein CAWSVTMNTEAFF.

The chain couples TRBV7-2 to TRBJ2-7; 7 bases match TRBD1. CDR3 length equals 15 residues. V lost 2 bases, J lost 1 base, and 5 bases stayed unmatched. Germline-derived CDR1 and CDR2 are SGHTA and FQGNSA. CDR3 residues: CASSLSLGQSYEQYF. In DNA form, the CDR3 reads TGTGCCAGCAGCTTATCCCTGGGACAGTCCTACGAGCAGTACTTC. The full variable domain, in which reference TRBV7-2 and TRBJ2-7 provide the parts outside the CDR3, is GAGVSQSPSNKVTEKGKDVELRCDPISGHTALYWYRQSLGQGLEFLIYFQGNSAPDKSGLPSDRFSAERTGGSVSTLTIQRTQQEDSAVYLCASSLSLGQSYEQYFGPGTRLTVT.

This chain uses TRBV6-1 with TRBJ2-1; tentative D call: TRBD1 (5 bases). The CDR3 length is 12 residues. Germline CDR1 MNHNS, CDR2 SASEGT. With 6 bases removed from V and 8 bases from J, the gap between germline ends came to 11 bases. The CDR3 loop is CASSWQGYEQFF. CDR3 bases: TGTGCCAGCAGCTGGCAGGGATATGAGCAGTTCTTC.

The sample holds many counts of this clonotype. For the CDR3, the DNA is TGTGCCAGCTCGTCGTGGAATGAGCAGTTCTTC. Encoded protein: CASSSWNEQFF. V and J are TRBV28 and TRBJ2-1, with D unclear. The CDR3 runs to 11 residues. V was cut by 8 bases and J by 7 bases, with 9 bases left in between. Germline loops: CDR1 MDHEN, CDR2 SYDVKM.

This chain connects TRBV4-3 to TRBJ2-7; D assignment may be TRBD1 or TRBD2 (6 bases each). V was cut by 0 bases and J by 5 bases, with 11 bases left in between. The germline gives CDR1 LGHNA, CDR2 YSLEER. CDR3 length equals 14 residues. Written as DNA, the CDR3 is TGCGCCAGCAGCCAAGAGGGGGGCCCCCACGAGCAGTACTTC. This gives the protein CASSQEGGPHEQYF.

This clonotype was found many times. This may arise from a read error, as a much more abundant clone is one base away. V is TRBV18 and J is TRBJ2-5, with D hard to call. V was shortened by 2 bases and J by 5 bases, with 3 bases between the two germline ends. The CDR3 loop spans 11 amino acids. Looked up from germline, CDR1 is KGHSH and CDR2 is LQKENI. The CDR3 bases are TGTGCCAGCTCACCAGCGGAGACCCAGTACTTC. Its translation is CASSPAETQYF.

The sample holds many counts of this clonotype. The V gene is TRBV20-1, the J gene TRBJ1-4; D is unclear. V lost 0 bases to trimming and J lost 0 bases, with 5 bases between them. This CDR3 spans 14 amino acids. Germline V gene sequence: CDR1 DFQATT, CDR2 SNEGSKA (reference sequence). The CDR3 sequence is CSARDLATNEKLFF. The CDR3 DNA is TGCAGTGCTAGAGATCTTGCAACTAATGAAAAACTGTTTTTT.

The chain couples TRBV5-1 to TRBJ1-4; TRBD1 matches at 7 bases. The CDR3 has 14 amino acids. The germline gives CDR1 SGHRS, CDR2 YFSETQ. The junction had 8 bases not matched to a gene; V was cut back by 7 bases and J by 5 bases. CDR3 loop: CASAQGTVNEKLFF. Written as DNA, the CDR3 is TGCGCCAGCGCCCAGGGGACAGTGAATGAAAAACTGTTTTTT.

The rearrangement uses TRBV27 and TRBJ1-6; D perhaps matches TRBD1 (6 bases). Trimming removed 2 bases from V and 10 bases from J, with 12 bases in between. The CDR3 consists of 14 residues. Germline V gives CDR1 MNHEY, CDR2 SMNVEV (reference sequence). The CDR3 DNA follows: TGTGCCAGCAGTTTAGCCGGACAGAGCTCACCCCTCCACTTT. It translates to CASSLAGQSSPLHF.

This clonotype was detected many times. This chain uses TRBV2 with TRBJ1-6; 8 nucleotides line up with TRBD1. V shed 8 bases, J shed 9 bases, and the junction held 6 bases outside the gene matches. CDR3 length equals 13 residues. CDR1 SNHLY and CDR2 FYNNEI come from the germline V gene. The CDR3 here is CASQGARASPLHF. The CDR3 coding sequence is TGTGCCAGCCAGGGGGCACGGGCTTCACCCCTCCACTTT.

This clonotype came up many times. This chain joins TRBV11-2 and TRBJ2-5, with D unresolved. The germline V gene encodes CDR1 SGHAT and CDR2 FQNNGV. This CDR3 has 14 amino acids. Trimming stripped 5 bases from V and 1 base from J, with 11 bases between. The CDR3 DNA reads as TGTGCCAGCAGCCTGAGTACAGCCCAAGAGACCCAGTACTTC. Amino acids: CASSLSTAQETQYF.

This clonotype has only a few counts. The chain uses TRBV30 and TRBJ2-1; 12 bases are shared with TRBD2. Germline CDR1 GTSNPN, CDR2 SVGIG (reference sequence). V shed 2 bases, J shed 8 bases, and the junction held 4 bases outside the gene matches. The CDR3 spans 14 residues. This chain's CDR3 is CAWSLAGGPDEQFF. CDR3 bases: TGTGCCTGGAGTCTAGCGGGAGGGCCGGATGAGCAGTTCTTC.

The rearrangement joins TRBV19 to TRBJ2-3, with D unclear. The CDR3 is 13 residues long. V gave up 6 bases and J gave up 4 bases, with 11 bases separating them. Germline loops: CDR1 LNHDA, CDR2 SQIVND (reference sequence). Written as DNA, the CDR3 is TGTGCCAGTAGCACCGTTTTCCCAGATACGCAGTATTTT. This encodes CASSTVFPDTQYF.

This clonotype appeared many times. The chain carries TRBV10-3 and TRBJ1-1; D ambiguous. Trimming took 6 bases from V and 5 from J, leaving 16 bases between them. Per germline, CDR1 ENHRY and CDR2 SYGVKD. The CDR3 is 14 amino acids. The CDR3 nucleotides read TGTGCCATCAGCCTCGCCCAGGTTGGGACTGAAGCTTTCTTT. Amino acid sequence: CAISLAQVGTEAFF.

The chain couples TRBV13 to TRBJ1-4; D remains unclear. Germline V CDR1 and CDR2: PRHDT, FYEKMQ (reference sequence). There are 14 residues in the CDR3. V lost 7 bases to trimming and J lost 8 bases, with 17 bases between them. The CDR3 DNA reads as TGTGCCAGCACCAAGGAGGCTGATCGGGAAAAACTGTTTTTT. Encoded protein: CASTKEADREKLFF. Variable domain in full (rest from reference TRBV13 and TRBJ1-4): AAGVIQSPRHLIKEKRETATLKCYPIPRHDTVYWYQQGPGQDPQFLISFYEKMQSDKGSIPDRFSAQQFSDYHSELNMSSLELGDSALYFCASTKEADREKLFFGSGTQLSVL.

This clonotype appeared many times. The rearrangement links TRBV12-3 or TRBV12-4 to TRBJ2-1; D is unclear. Trimming cost V 4 bases and J 8 bases, with 12 bases left between them. The CDR3 runs to 13 residues. The CDR3 DNA reads as TGTGCCAGCAGTTCCATCCCCCTCGATGAGCAGTTCTTC. Amino acids: CASSSIPLDEQFF.

This clonotype was seen only a few times. A much larger clone differs from this one at a single base, so this may be a read error. This chain uses TRBV6-2 or TRBV6-3 with TRBJ2-5, with 12 bases matching TRBD2. The CDR3 is 15 amino acids. CDR1 is MNHEY and CDR2 is SVGEGT in the germline V gene. V lost 4 bases and J lost 5; bases outside the gene matches: 5. CDR3 bases: TGTGCCAGCAGTTGCGGACTAGCGGGAAGCGAGACCCAGTACTTC. It yields the protein CASSCGLAGSETQYF.

The gene calls are TRBV19 and TRBJ2-2, with D possibly being TRBD2 (6 bases). Looked up from germline, CDR1 is LNHDA and CDR2 is SQIVND (reference sequence). Deletions cut 6 bases from V and 4 bases from J, with 15 bases between. This CDR3 has 15 residues. CDR3 sequence reads: CASSLGGDSTGELFF. The DNA of the CDR3 is TGTGCCAGTAGCTTGGGAGGAGACAGCACCGGGGAGCTGTTTTTT.

In regard to this clonotype: A junction boundary mismatches the germline segment, possibly from a read error. The chain has TRBV27 and TRBJ2-5, with D uncertain. Germline-derived CDR1 and CDR2 are MNHEY and SMNVEV (reference sequence). This CDR3 has 13 residues. The CDR3 DNA is TGTGCCAGCAGTTTCGATTACCAAGGGACCCAGTACTTC. Residues: CASSFDYQGTQYF.

The chain joins TRBV5-1 to TRBJ1-1; the D gene is possibly TRBD1 (6 bases). The V gene's germline CDR1 is SGHRS and CDR2 YFSETQ. Trimming left V 4 bases short and J 11 bases short, with 30 bases between. There are 17 residues in the CDR3. CDR3 region: CASSREGQMGATEGAFF. Written as DNA, the CDR3 is TGCGCCAGCAGCCGTGAAGGACAAATGGGGGCCACTGAGGGGGCTTTCTTT.

J is TRBJ2-2 and V is TRBV5-5, with a possible D match to TRBD2 (6 bases). Trimming cost V 4 bases and J 1 base, with 14 bases left between them. The CDR3 covers 16 residues. Germline-derived CDR1 and CDR2 are SGHKS and YYEKEE (reference sequence). The CDR3 is CASSAISGLNTGELFF. As DNA, the CDR3 is TGTGCCAGCAGCGCGATTAGCGGCCTGAACACCGGGGAGCTGTTTTTT.

This clonotype was observed a few times. The chain carries TRBV4-1 and TRBJ2-3; D possibly corresponds to TRBD1 (5 bases). The CDR3 runs to 14 residues. CDR1 and CDR2 (germline): MGHRA, YSYEKL. V was trimmed by 4 bases and J by 1 base, leaving 9 bases between them. CDR3 sequence reads: CASSRGAGTDTQYF. DNA of the CDR3: TGCGCCAGCAGCCGTGGGGCGGGCACAGATACGCAGTATTTT.

This clonotype was seen ten or more times. The J gene is TRBJ2-2, the V gene TRBV11-2; no clear D. The CDR3 is made up of 15 amino acids. The V gene lost 3 bases and the J gene lost 0 bases, with 8 bases spanning the gap. CDR1 and CDR2 from the germline V gene are SGHAT and FQNNGV. CDR3 bases: TGTGCCAGCAGCTTTCGGGCCTCGAACACCGGGGAGCTGTTTTTT. Encoded protein: CASSFRASNTGELFF.

This clonotype has ten or more counts. The CDR3 reads CASSTTVTGELFF. The CDR3 nucleotides are TGTGCCAGCAGTACGACGGTAACCGGGGAGCTGTTTTTT. The J gene is TRBJ2-2, the V gene TRBV6-1; no definite D call. Germline V gene lookup returns CDR1 MNHNS and CDR2 SASEGT. This CDR3 contains 13 residues. Trimming left V 5 bases short and J 5 bases short, with 9 bases between.

The table lists this clonotype with a count of one. This is likely a read error, given that the CDR3 carries no conserved phenylalanine or tryptophan at its end. This sequence joins TRBV12-3 or TRBV12-4 and TRBJ2-1; TRBD1 is a possible D gene (6 bases). This CDR3 has 13 residues. V lost 5 bases to trimming and J lost 5 bases, with 10 bases between them. CDR3 nucleotide sequence: TGTGCCAGCAGTCCCGGACAGAACAATGAGCAGTTCCTC. This codes for CASSPGQNNEQFL.

This clonotype was found many times. This chain links TRBV6-6 with TRBJ2-1; 8 nucleotides line up with TRBD2. Looked up from germline, CDR1 is MNHNY and CDR2 is SVGAGI (reference sequence). The V gene end was trimmed by 2 bases and the J gene end by 7 bases; junction bases not matched to a gene: 7. The CDR3 is 15 residues long. The CDR3 DNA follows: TGTGCCAGCAGTTACCGCGCTAGCGGGCAAAATGAGCAGTTCTTC. Residues: CASSYRASGQNEQFF.

This clonotype was seen many times. The rearrangement links TRBV30 to TRBJ2-3; D remains ambiguous. V was clipped by 4 bases and J by 2 bases, with 10 bases between them. Germline loops: CDR1 GTSNPN, CDR2 SVGIG (reference sequence). The CDR3 is 13 amino acids. The CDR3 spells CAWKSLNTDTQYF. CDR3 in DNA: TGTGCCTGGAAGTCTTTAAACACAGATACGCAGTATTTT. Full variable domain (outside the CDR3, taken from reference TRBV30 and TRBJ2-3): SQTIHQWPATLVQPVGSPLSLECTVEGTSNPNLYWYRQAAGRGLQLLFYSVGIGQISSEVPQNLSASRPQDRQFILSSKKLLLSDSGFYLCAWKSLNTDTQYFGPGTRLTVL.

About this clonotype: This sequence may be a read error, since a much larger clone differs from it by one base. The J gene is TRBJ1-1, the V gene TRBV20-1, with a weak D call TRBD1 (5 bases). V was clipped by 6 bases and J by 8 bases, with 31 bases between them. This CDR3 is 17 amino acids long. Germline CDR1 and CDR2: DFQATT and SNEGSKA (reference sequence). In DNA, the CDR3 is TGCAGTGCCCTTGGGTCGGGGGAGGGAGGGGTTCGGGCCGAAGCTTTCTTT. Its protein is CSALGSGEGGVRAEAFF.

This clonotype was found a few times. The chain uses TRBV29-1 and TRBJ2-2; no definite D call. Germline CDR1 and CDR2: SQVTM and ANQGSEA. The CDR3 runs 11 residues. Between the trimmed V and J ends, which lost 6 bases and 5 bases, there was a span of 7 bases. CDR3 bases: TGCAGCGTCCTCTCGACCGGGGAGCTGTTTTTT. Amino acid sequence: CSVLSTGELFF.

This clonotype was observed many times. The V and J genes are TRBV3-1 and TRBJ1-1; D ambiguous. The CDR3 has 13 residues. Germline values: CDR1 LGHDT, CDR2 YNNKEL (reference sequence). V lost 2 bases and J 5 bases, leaving 9 bases between the germline ends. CDR3 loop: CASSQNRRTEAFF. The CDR3 DNA follows: TGTGCCAGCAGCCAAAACCGGAGAACTGAAGCTTTCTTT. Looking up the rest from reference TRBV3-1 and TRBJ1-1 gives the full variable domain: DTAVSQTPKYLVTQMGNDKSIKCEQNLGHDTMYWYKQDSKKFLKIMFSYNNKELIINETVPNRFSPKSPDKAHLNLHINSLELGDSAVYFCASSQNRRTEAFFGQGTRLTVV.